A single sample is the source of the 27 T cell receptor beta chains below, sequenced in a study of CD8 T cells in ankylosing spondylitis. General study points: Made up of eight or nine highly homologous variants, a TCR beta motif appeared characteristic of ankylosing spondylitis blood.

TCRdb fed the 5' RACE reads into MiXCR, producing one record per CDR3 protein. The table shows about 450,000 distinct CDR3 sequences, with roughly 27% occurring only once. The antigens for these receptors are not known. Sequencing was carried out using blood, either unsorted or a sorted T cell fraction (not recorded which). These receptors all come from a male donor with ankylosing spondylitis.

In this sample, this clonotype turned up a few times. The chain carries TRBV7-9 and TRBJ1-2; D ambiguous. CDR1 and CDR2 (germline): SEHNR, FQNEAQ (reference sequence). This CDR3 has 15 residues. With 2 bases removed from V and 3 bases from J, the gap between germline ends came to 13 bases. Written as DNA, the CDR3 is TGTGCCAGCAGCTTAAAAGGCCCCCAGGACTATGGCTACACCTTC. Translated, it gives CASSLKGPQDYGYTF.

V gene TRBV5-1 combines with J gene TRBJ2-2; 8 bases line up with TRBD1. The V and J ends lost 4 bases and 6 bases, in that order; junction bases with no gene match: 17. This CDR3 comprises 18 residues. Germline CDR1 SGHRS, CDR2 YFSETQ. The CDR3 region has the DNA TGCGCCAGCAGCCGCCGGGCAGGGGGCGCTCAGTATCCCGGGGAGCTGTTTTTT. As protein: CASSRRAGGAQYPGELFF. Looking up the rest from reference TRBV5-1 and TRBJ2-2 gives the full variable domain: KAGVTQTPRYLIKTRGQQVTLSCSPISGHRSVSWYQQTPGQGLQFLFEYFSETQRNKGNFPGRFSGRQFSNSRSEMNVSTLELGDSALYLCASSRRAGGAQYPGELFFGEGSRLTVL.

The chain carries TRBV20-1 and TRBJ2-7; 12 nucleotides line up with TRBD1. The CDR3 is 15 residues long. Germline assignment: CDR1 DFQATT and CDR2 SNEGSKA (reference sequence). Unmatched junction bases numbered 6, after V lost 0 bases and J lost 6 bases. The CDR3 DNA is TGCAGTGCTAGAGATCCGGGACAGGGGGCCGCCGAGCAGTACTTC. It specifies CSARDPGQGAAEQYF.

The rearrangement uses TRBV12-3 or TRBV12-4 and TRBJ1-2, with D unresolved. The CDR3 runs to 12 residues. The V end lost 3 bases, the J end lost 8 bases, and 10 bases lay between the germline ends. The CDR3 here is CASSLASLGYTF. The CDR3 DNA sequence: TGTGCCAGCAGTTTGGCCTCCCTGGGCTACACCTTC.

This chain links TRBV20-1 with TRBJ2-7, with 9 bases matching TRBD2. The CDR3 totals 15 residues. Losses at the gene ends were 2 bases for V and 5 bases for J; bases not matched to a gene: 10. Germline V gene data show CDR1 as DFQATT and CDR2 as SNEGSKA (reference sequence). The CDR3 DNA follows: TGCAGTGCTAGACCGCCCCGAGCGGGAGGTCACGAGCAGTACTTC. It encodes CSARPPRAGGHEQYF.

This chain connects TRBV5-1 to TRBJ2-1; D tentatively reads TRBD1 or TRBD2 (5 bases each). Germline V gene lookup returns CDR1 SGHRS and CDR2 YFSETQ. CDR3 size: 17 residues. With 4 bases removed from V and 0 bases from J, the gap between germline ends came to 17 bases. This CDR3 is CASSLNRGPSSYNEQFF. In nucleotides, the CDR3 is TGCGCCAGCAGCCTCAACCGGGGACCGAGCTCCTACAATGAGCAGTTCTTC.

There are a few counts of this clonotype. V is TRBV10-3 and J is TRBJ2-7, with 7 nucleotides matching TRBD2. The CDR3 consists of 13 residues. The V and J ends lost 2 bases and 6 bases, in that order; junction bases with no gene match: 4. Germline V gives CDR1 ENHRY, CDR2 SYGVKD. CDR3 nucleotide sequence: TGTGCCATCAGTGAGGGGGGAGGGAGCGAGCAGTACGTC. Its translation is CAISEGGGSEQYV.

This clonotype has just a few counts. CDR3 protein: CSAPFSSGRGEQYF. CDR3 DNA: TGCAGTGCTCCGTTCTCTAGCGGGAGAGGCGAGCAGTACTTC. This chain joins TRBV20-1 and TRBJ2-7; 10 bases are a match to TRBD2. The CDR3 consists of 14 residues. CDR1 is DFQATT, CDR2 SNEGSKA, per germline (reference sequence). The J segment lost 6 bases and the V segment lost 5 bases, leaving 10 bases of the junction unmatched.

The rearrangement joins TRBV12-3 or TRBV12-4 to TRBJ1-1; TRBD1 might be the D (5 bases). This CDR3 contains 14 residues. Trimming pared 6 bases from V and 6 bases from J, leaving 17 bases between. The CDR3 loop is CASSTTQGGPEAFF. DNA of the CDR3: TGTGCCAGCAGCACAACCCAGGGAGGCCCTGAAGCTTTCTTT.

The chain has TRBV6-2 or TRBV6-3 and TRBJ2-1; D might be TRBD1 or TRBD2, each matching 5 bases. CDR3 length: 15 residues. Germline-derived CDR1 and CDR2 are MNHEY and SVGEGT. The V end was cut by 6 bases, the J end by 9 bases, with 21 bases between. The CDR3, as DNA: TGTGCCAGCAGCTCCGGGACCCGTGGAATCCGTGAGCAGTTCTTC. It encodes CASSSGTRGIREQFF.

This clonotype has at least ten counts. This sequence joins TRBV12-3 or TRBV12-4 and TRBJ2-2, with 7 bases fitting TRBD2. The V segment lost 3 bases and the J segment 3 bases; nucleotides outside the gene matches: 4. This CDR3 is 15 amino acids long. The CDR3 DNA sequence: TGTGCCAGCAGTTTGGGAGGGCGTGACACCGGGGAGCTGTTTTTT. This sequence encodes CASSLGGRDTGELFF.

This clonotype turned up a few times. The chain links TRBV27 to TRBJ2-2, with D unresolved. V lost 5 bases and J 1 base, leaving 14 bases between the germline ends. The CDR3 spans 16 residues. CDR1 and CDR2 from the germline V gene are MNHEY and SMNVEV (reference sequence). The CDR3 nucleotides are TGTGCCAGCAGTCCCAGGACCACGGGGAACACCGGGGAGCTGTTTTTT. Protein sequence: CASSPRTTGNTGELFF.

This clonotype showed up just a few times. This rearrangement joins TRBV11-2 to TRBJ1-1; D unclear. The germline V gene has CDR1 SGHAT and CDR2 FQNNGV. V shed 5 bases and J shed 12 bases, with 16 bases lying between them. The CDR3 consists of 12 residues. CDR3 residues: CASSTEPVGTFF. CDR3 DNA sequence: TGTGCCAGCAGCACCGAACCCGTTGGGACTTTCTTT.

CDR3 in DNA: TGTGCCTGGAGAGACAGGGGAAGGGAGACCCAGTACTTC. This encodes CAWRDRGRETQYF. The rearrangement uses TRBV30 and TRBJ2-5; 8 bases agree with TRBD1. This CDR3 is built from 13 residues. Germline lookup yields CDR1 GTSNPN and CDR2 SVGIG (reference sequence). Unmatched junction bases numbered 5, after V lost 3 bases and J lost 5 bases.

This clonotype was picked up a small number of times. The genes are TRBV5-1 and TRBJ1-4; D is possibly TRBD1 (5 bases). The germline V and J ends were trimmed by 7 bases and 3 bases, with 13 bases remaining between them. Looked up from germline, CDR1 is SGHRS and CDR2 is YFSETQ. This CDR3 is 14 amino acids long. The CDR3 spells CASSQGTANEKLFF. The CDR3, as DNA: TGCGCCAGCTCCCAGGGTACGGCTAATGAAAAACTGTTTTTT.

This clonotype was seen more than once but under ten times. The chain uses TRBV20-1 and TRBJ2-2; a weak D match, TRBD2 (6 bases). This CDR3 region has 13 residues. The V end was cut by 7 bases, the J end by 5 bases, with 14 bases between. Looked up from germline, CDR1 is DFQATT and CDR2 is SNEGSKA (reference sequence). This chain's CDR3 is CSGGGFGTGELFF. In DNA, the CDR3 is TGCAGTGGGGGAGGATTTGGTACCGGGGAGCTGTTTTTT.

This clonotype showed up many times. The chain joins TRBV7-6 to TRBJ2-2; the D gene is possibly TRBD2 (5 bases). The CDR3 contains 12 residues. Germline V gene lookup returns CDR1 SGHVS and CDR2 FNYEAQ. V was trimmed by 3 bases and J by 6 bases, leaving 5 bases between them. This CDR3 reads CASSLRAGELFF. The CDR3 DNA sequence: TGTGCCAGCAGCTTGCGGGCCGGGGAGCTGTTTTTT.

This clonotype was seen a handful of times. The chain carries TRBV5-1 and TRBJ1-1, with D perhaps matching TRBD1 (5 bases). Trimming stripped 6 bases from V and 1 base from J, with 10 bases between. In germline, CDR1 is SGHRS, CDR2 YFSETQ. The CDR3 is made up of 13 amino acids. This chain's CDR3 is CASTGNSNTEAFF. The CDR3, as DNA: TGCGCCAGCACAGGGAATTCGAACACTGAAGCTTTCTTT.

The sample holds a few counts of this clonotype. V and J are TRBV6-2 or TRBV6-3 and TRBJ1-1; 7 nucleotides agree with TRBD1. In germline, CDR1 is MNHEY, CDR2 SVGEGT. The junction had 1 base not matched to a gene; V was cut back by 6 bases and J by 0 bases. The CDR3 has 13 residues. In DNA form, the CDR3 reads TGTGCCAGCAGAGGACAGGTGAACACTGAAGCTTTCTTT. As protein: CASRGQVNTEAFF.

This clonotype was seen a few times. V and J are TRBV11-2 and TRBJ2-2; perhaps TRBD2 as D (6 bases). V lost 5 bases to trimming and J lost 6 bases, with 19 bases between them. There are 16 residues in the CDR3. CDR1 is SGHAT and CDR2 is FQNNGV in the germline V gene. DNA for the CDR3: TGTGCCAGCAGCCCTTCCGGGAGTAATTTTCCCGGGGAGCTGTTTTTT. Translating gives CASSPSGSNFPGELFF.

The CDR3 DNA follows: TGTGCCAGCAGTCCCGACAGGGGGTTCACCGGGGAGCTGTTTTTT. It specifies CASSPDRGFTGELFF. V usage is TRBV12-3 or TRBV12-4 and J usage is TRBJ2-2; TRBD1 matches at 9 bases. The V segment lost 5 bases and the J segment 4 bases; nucleotides outside the gene matches: 5. The CDR3 runs to 15 residues.

This clonotype was seen a few times. The chain has TRBV20-1 and TRBJ1-2; TRBD1 is a possible D gene (6 bases). The CDR3 loop spans 14 amino acids. V lost 1 base and J lost 8, with 17 bases in between. Germline V gene lookup returns CDR1 DFQATT and CDR2 SNEGSKA (reference sequence). The CDR3: CSARASGQSLGYTF. In nucleotides, the CDR3 is TGCAGTGCTAGAGCTTCTGGACAGTCGTTGGGCTACACCTTC.

The table lists this clonotype with many counts. The V call is TRBV12-3 or TRBV12-4, the J call TRBJ2-1, with 8 bases aligning to TRBD2. This CDR3 region has 16 residues. V gave up 5 bases and J gave up 4 bases; unmatched junction bases: 10. The CDR3 DNA reads TGTGCCAGCAGTCCGCAACTAGCGGCCGTTTACAATGAGCAGTTCTTC. Protein: CASSPQLAAVYNEQFF.

CDR3 sequence (DNA): TGTGCCACCAGCGGCACAGGGTCTGTGAAGACCCAGTACTTC. Translated, it gives CATSGTGSVKTQYF. The V gene is TRBV15, the J gene TRBJ2-5; possible D gene TRBD1, 6 bases. The germline V and J ends were trimmed by 5 bases and 6 bases, with 16 bases remaining between them. The germline V gene has CDR1 LNHNV and CDR2 YYDKDF (reference sequence). This CDR3 spans 14 amino acids.

The gene calls are TRBV10-3 and TRBJ2-7; TRBD1 is a possible D gene (7 bases). Germline CDR1 reads ENHRY; CDR2 reads SYGVKD. Trimming cost V 0 bases and J 7 bases, with 10 bases left between them. The CDR3 sequence is 13 residues long. CDR3 bases: TGTGCCATCAGTGAGTCGCCAGGGGGGGAGCAGTACGTC. It encodes CAISESPGGEQYV.

This chain links TRBV7-2 with TRBJ2-1, with TRBD1 matching 9 bases. Germline V gene data show CDR1 as SGHTA and CDR2 as FQGNSA. This CDR3 is 15 amino acids long. V dropped 0 bases and J dropped 7; count of bases not matched to a gene: 4. CDR3 sequence (DNA): TGTGCCAGCAGCTTAGCAACAGACAGGGGGAATGAGCAGTTCTTC. This codes for CASSLATDRGNEQFF.

CDR3 amino acids: CAIRPRSGNTGELFF. CDR3 coding DNA: TGTGCCATCCGGCCTAGAAGTGGGAACACCGGGGAGCTGTTTTTT. This sequence joins TRBV10-3 and TRBJ2-2; D gene uncertain. V was shortened by 8 bases and J by 1 base, with 14 bases between the two germline ends. The CDR3 contains 15 residues. The germline V gene encodes CDR1 ENHRY and CDR2 SYGVKD.